A selection of T cell receptor beta chains follows, all from one sample in a study of blood T cell repertoires in COVID-19. Profiling relied on immunoSEQ multiplex PCR, and the TCRdb table lists in-frame clones only, not all of them. The data contain 150,000 to 200,000 clones, roughly 88% of them singletons. Material for sequencing was peripheral blood. These receptors came from a man of 80 years or more with COVID-19, enrolled during active disease. Both conserved end residues are trimmed from each CDR3. The order of the fields is J gene, V gene, CDR3 protein.

J: TRBJ1-6
V: TRBV19
CDR3: ASSIERGSAYNSPLH

J: TRBJ1-3
V: TRBV18
CDR3: ASSPTGGISGNTIY

J: TRBJ2-7
V: TRBV7-9
CDR3: ASSSLAAGGYEQY

J: TRBJ1-2
V: TRBV5-1
CDR3: ASSLLFTGTYGYT

J: TRBJ1-2
V: TRBV18
CDR3: ASSLNGGSENGYT

J: TRBJ1-4
V: TRBV6-5
CDR3: ASSYSSSQGREKLF

J: TRBJ1-5
V: TRBV2
CDR3: ASSPQPPGNNQPQH

J: TRBJ1-1
V: TRBV19
CDR3: ASSIGGGGNTEAF

J: TRBJ1-2
V: TRBV6-5
CDR3: ASRRQGQNGYT

J: TRBJ1-2
V: TRBV2
CDR3: ASTPSRTVVGYT

J: TRBJ2-1
V: TRBV7-2
CDR3: ASRSRQGSSYNEQF

J: TRBJ1-4
V: TRBV6-5
CDR3: ASIRRGGNEKLF

J: TRBJ1-5
V: TRBV18
CDR3: ASSRGQGADWPQH

J: TRBJ1-2
V: TRBV5-1
CDR3: ASSLEARAIYGYT

J: TRBJ2-5
V: TRBV3-1/TRBV3-2
CDR3: ASSPTGQRQETQY

J: TRBJ1-4
V: TRBV7-2
CDR3: ASSFGGRVVKKLF

J: TRBJ1-1
V: TRBV6-5
CDR3: ASSSRQGFVEEAF

J: TRBJ1-1
V: TRBV7-2
CDR3: ASSSRAMVTEAF

J: TRBJ2-7
V: TRBV27
CDR3: ASSPRDGGSSYEQY

J: TRBJ1-5
V: TRBV11-1
CDR3: ASSSSRDQPQH

J: TRBJ1-1
V: TRBV5-4
CDR3: ASSLGGAGANTEAF

J: TRBJ2-7
V: TRBV5-1
CDR3: ASSPVPPSYEQY

J: TRBJ1-3
V: TRBV7-2
CDR3: ASSLVRWQVGSTIY

J: TRBJ2-5
V: TRBV7-2
CDR3: ASTLSAGNPPVQY

J: TRBJ2-7
V: TRBV19
CDR3: ASSYRGGYEQY

J: TRBJ1-1
V: TRBV5-1
CDR3: ASSLSGTGTEAF

J: TRBJ2-7
V: TRBV4-1
CDR3: ASSQEEGGVRYEQY

J: TRBJ2-2
V: TRBV15
CDR3: ATSRSPGGRGNTGELF

J: TRBJ2-5
V: TRBV18
CDR3: ASSPLRLPETQY

J: TRBJ2-7
V: TRBV28
CDR3: ASSLRGTGINEQY

J: TRBJ1-2
V: TRBV7-2
CDR3: ASSLGRGAIYGYT

J: TRBJ1-4
V: TRBV4-2
CDR3: ASSQVGGRVEKLF

J: TRBJ2-3
V: TRBV5-4
CDR3: ASSLVVGHPTDTQY

J: TRBJ2-5
V: TRBV5-1
CDR3: ASSLGSQTQY

J: TRBJ2-7
V: TRBV6-2/TRBV6-3
CDR3: ASSYPGLAGYEQY

J: TRBJ2-5
V: TRBV2
CDR3: ASSGQAPEETQY

J: TRBJ1-1
V: TRBV3-1/TRBV3-2
CDR3: ASSQRESAF

J: TRBJ2-1
V: TRBV7-9
CDR3: ASSTYRGSYNEQF

J: TRBJ2-5
V: TRBV20-1
CDR3: SASGDTQETQY

J: TRBJ1-1
V: TRBV9
CDR3: ASSTRGGTEAF

J: TRBJ2-7
V: TRBV7-9
CDR3: ASSFDRVPYEQY

J: TRBJ2-6
V: TRBV7-6
CDR3: ASSPIQGLSSGANVLT

J: TRBJ1-2
V: TRBV18
CDR3: ASSPDTGRDLGYT

J: TRBJ1-3
V: TRBV19
CDR3: ASSWDSSSGNTIY

J: TRBJ1-1
V: TRBV12-3/TRBV12-4
CDR3: ASRRTQRAF

J: TRBJ1-5
V: TRBV6-5
CDR3: ASNEGGGNQPQH

J: TRBJ1-1
V: TRBV18
CDR3: ASSSITDGGNTEAF

J: TRBJ1-6
V: TRBV6-1
CDR3: ASSEVSSYNSPLH